A single sample gave rise to the 27 T cell receptor beta chains below, sequenced in a study of technical replicates of blood from a few donors. The protocol was immunoSEQ multiplex PCR, while the TCRdb copy is restricted to in-frame clones and leaves out a portion. The sample includes some 79,000 clones, more than 85% of them seen just once. Sequenced sample: T cells isolated from PBMCs. The receptor set was obtained from a human donor in good health. Some clones in this sample may be carry-over from other donors' samples.

The chain employs TRBV5-1 and TRBJ2-3, with no clear D. The CDR3 consists of 13 residues. V lost 0 bases, J lost 6 bases, and 8 bases lay in between. The V gene's germline CDR1 is SGHRS and CDR2 YFSETQ. CDR3 DNA sequence: TGCGCCAGCAGCTTGGTGAGCGTTGATACGCAGTATTTT. Protein sequence: CASSLVSVDTQYF.

The CDR3 is CASSRTGVEQYF. The CDR3 nucleotides read TGTGCCAGCAGCCGGACAGGGGTCGAGCAGTACTTC. V is TRBV6-5 and J is TRBJ2-7, with 9 nucleotides matching TRBD1. The trim removed 6 bases at V and 6 bases at J, leaving 3 bases unmatched. From germline, CDR1 is MNHEY and CDR2 SVGAGI. The CDR3 has 12 amino acids.

CDR3 DNA sequence: TGTGCCAGCAGTTTAATCTCGAGGGACACTGAAGCTTTCTTT. Translation: CASSLISRDTEAFF. This chain links TRBV28 with TRBJ1-1, with unresolved D. In germline, CDR1 is MDHEN, CDR2 SYDVKM. V was trimmed by 2 bases and J by 3 bases, leaving 10 bases between them. The CDR3 has 14 residues.

The chain couples TRBV27 to TRBJ2-7; TRBD1 might be the D (6 bases). Trimming pared 3 bases from V and 5 bases from J, leaving 11 bases between. The germline V gene has CDR1 MNHEY and CDR2 SMNVEV (reference sequence). This CDR3 region has 13 residues. The DNA for the CDR3 is TGTGCCAGCAGTTTGGGGCAGGGGAACGAGCAGTACTTC. Its translation is CASSLGQGNEQYF.

The chain couples TRBV19 to TRBJ1-5; no clear D. The CDR3 runs 14 residues. V was trimmed by 11 bases and J by 4 bases, leaving 18 bases between them. CDR1 LNHDA and CDR2 SQIVND come from the germline V gene (reference sequence). The CDR3 sequence is CAASIRPENQPQHF. CDR3 nucleotides: TGTGCCGCTAGTATCCGTCCGGAGAATCAGCCCCAGCATTTT.

This CDR3 reads CASSMGQGALGSYNEQFF. Written as DNA, the CDR3 is TGTGCCAGCAGCATGGGACAGGGGGCCCTGGGATCCTACAATGAGCAGTTCTTC. The chain uses TRBV9 and TRBJ2-1; TRBD1 aligns across 12 bases. V trimming: 4 bases; J trimming: 1 base; junction bases outside the gene matches: 9. CDR3 size: 18 residues. CDR1 is SGDLS and CDR2 is YYNGEE in the germline V gene.

DNA of the CDR3: TGTGCCAGCAGTTTGTTTTGGGAGGGAGACACTGAAGCTTTCTTT. Its translation: CASSLFWEGDTEAFF. The V call is TRBV28, the J call TRBJ1-1; D call uncertain. The CDR3 loop spans 15 amino acids. V was clipped by 3 bases and J by 3 bases, with 14 bases between them. From germline, CDR1 is MDHEN and CDR2 SYDVKM. The full variable domain, rest sourced from reference TRBV28 and TRBJ1-1, is DVKVTQSSRYLVKRTGEKVFLECVQDMDHENMFWYRQDPGLGLRLIYFSYDVKMKEKGDIPEGYSVSREKKERFSLILESASTNQTSMYLCASSLFWEGDTEAFFGQGTRLTVV.

This clone has a single count. This sequence joins TRBV4-1 and TRBJ2-1, with 12 bases matching TRBD2. V was clipped by 0 bases and J by 5 bases; unmatched bases: 17. Per the germline V gene, CDR1 is MGHRA and CDR2 is YSYEKL. The length of the CDR3 is 21 residues. CDR3 loop: CASSQDRGRLAGELWNNEQFF. In DNA, the CDR3 is TGCGCCAGCAGCCAAGATAGGGGCCGACTAGCGGGAGAGTTATGGAACAATGAGCAGTTCTTC.

The gene calls are TRBV5-4 and TRBJ2-3, with TRBD2 identical over 10 bases. J lost 3 bases, V lost 5 bases, and 6 bases had no gene match. CDR3 size: 15 residues. Germline V lookup: CDR1 SGHNT, CDR2 YYREEE (reference sequence). CDR3 region: CASRASGRRTDTQYF. The CDR3 DNA sequence: TGTGCCAGCAGGGCTAGCGGGAGAAGAACAGATACGCAGTATTTT.

Written as DNA, the CDR3 is TGTGCCAGCAGTGAATTTTTTCGGGAGTATCAGCCAGATACGCAGTATTTT. Amino acid sequence: CASSEFFREYQPDTQYF. This sequence joins TRBV6-1 and TRBJ2-3; tentative D call: TRBD2 (6 bases). The V end lost 2 bases, the J end lost 4 bases, and 19 bases lay between the germline ends. The CDR3 runs 17 residues. Per the germline V gene, CDR1 is MNHNS and CDR2 is SASEGT.

The chain carries TRBV27 and TRBJ1-1; D uncertain. The ends were cut back, 0 bases at V and 5 bases at J, with 7 bases in the middle. Per the germline V gene, CDR1 is MNHEY and CDR2 is SMNVEV (reference sequence). The CDR3 consists of 13 residues. CDR3 residues: CASSLSAGTEAFF. The CDR3 DNA follows: TGTGCCAGCAGTTTATCTGCGGGGACTGAAGCTTTCTTT.

The chain couples TRBV10-1 to TRBJ2-3; TRBD2 aligns across 12 bases. With V trimmed by 8 bases and J by 4 bases, 19 bases remained unmatched. This CDR3 comprises 19 residues. Germline CDR1 reads WNHNN; CDR2 reads SYGVQD (reference sequence). CDR3 coding DNA: TGCGCCAGCTCGGACGAATTGACTAGCGGGAGTACCATTTCAGATACGCAGTATTTT. Translating gives CASSDELTSGSTISDTQYF.

The chain joins TRBV9 to TRBJ2-1; 7 bases line up with TRBD2. J was trimmed by 4 bases and V by 4 bases; bases with no gene match: 8. Germline lookup yields CDR1 SGDLS and CDR2 YYNGEE. The length of the CDR3 is 15 residues. The CDR3 sequence is CASSSVAGPYNEQFF. CDR3 sequence (DNA): TGTGCCAGCAGCTCGGTAGCGGGTCCTTACAATGAGCAGTTCTTC.

The genes are TRBV4-1 and TRBJ2-2, with 7 bases aligning to TRBD1. This CDR3 is 15 amino acids long. With V trimmed by 1 base and J by 7 bases, 6 bases remained unmatched. Germline values: CDR1 MGHRA, CDR2 YSYEKL. CDR3 region: CASSQVHTGVGELFF. The DNA of the CDR3 is TGCGCCAGCAGCCAAGTCCACACAGGGGTCGGGGAGCTGTTTTTT.

This chain joins TRBV28 and TRBJ1-2, with TRBD1 matching over 7 bases. Germline V gene sequence: CDR1 MDHEN, CDR2 SYDVKM. J was trimmed by 6 bases and V by 2 bases; bases with no gene match: 6. The CDR3 length is 14 residues. Here the CDR3 DNA reads TGTGCCAGCAGTTTAGGCCAGGGGGGCGATGGCTACACCTTC. Translated, it gives CASSLGQGGDGYTF.

This clone was picked up a small number of times. The CDR3 coding sequence is TGTGCCAGCAGCTTAGGGCAGGATAACACTGAAGCTTTCTTT. Protein sequence: CASSLGQDNTEAFF. The chain joins TRBV7-9 to TRBJ1-1, with no clear D. Germline assignment: CDR1 SEHNR and CDR2 FQNEAQ (reference sequence). This CDR3 contains 14 residues. Trimming removed 1 base at V and 2 bases at J, with 8 bases between.

The chain uses TRBV7-9 and TRBJ2-1; the match to TRBD2 covers 9 bases. V lost 10 bases, J lost 2 bases, and 6 bases stayed unmatched. The germline V gene has CDR1 SEHNR and CDR2 FQNEAQ (reference sequence). The CDR3 is 14 residues long. The CDR3: CAIPGLATYNEQFF. For the CDR3, the DNA is TGTGCCATCCCGGGACTAGCAACCTACAATGAGCAGTTCTTC.

This clone has more than one count but fewer than ten. The CDR3 sequence: CAWISLRDTEAFF. The CDR3 coding sequence is TGTGCCTGGATATCGCTGAGGGACACTGAAGCTTTCTTT. This rearrangement joins TRBV30 to TRBJ1-1; D unresolved. Trimming took off 4 bases at V and 3 bases at J, with 12 bases between the two ends. Germline CDR1 and CDR2: GTSNPN and SVGIG (reference sequence). The CDR3 is made up of 13 amino acids.

V gene TRBV6-4 combines with J gene TRBJ2-3; TRBD2 matches at 8 bases. Germline assignment: CDR1 MRHNA and CDR2 SNTAGT. Trimming at V came to 4 bases and at J to 2 bases, leaving 5 bases not matched to a gene. The CDR3 extends over 15 amino acids. CDR3 amino acids: CASSATSGTTDTQYF. For the CDR3, the DNA is TGTGCCAGCAGTGCTACTAGCGGAACCACAGATACGCAGTATTTT.

The chain couples TRBV28 to TRBJ1-1; 7 nucleotides agree with TRBD1. The CDR3 is 16 amino acids. Germline V gives CDR1 MDHEN, CDR2 SYDVKM. V lost 2 bases, J lost 0 bases, and 6 bases stayed unmatched. The chain's CDR3 is CASSLGTALMNTEAFF. The CDR3 bases are TGTGCCAGCAGTTTAGGGACAGCTTTAATGAACACTGAAGCTTTCTTT.

The rearrangement joins TRBV27 to TRBJ2-2, with no clear D. Looked up from germline, CDR1 is MNHEY and CDR2 is SMNVEV (reference sequence). The CDR3 is made up of 13 amino acids. Between the trimmed V and J ends, which lost 1 base and 6 bases, there was a span of 6 bases. The CDR3 is CASSLYVAGELFF. The CDR3 region has the DNA TGTGCCAGCAGTTTATATGTCGCCGGGGAGCTGTTTTTT.

The chain combines TRBV19 with TRBJ1-1; D perhaps matches TRBD1 (5 bases). CDR1 and CDR2 from the germline V gene are LNHDA and SQIVND (reference sequence). This CDR3 contains 14 residues. Trimming took 1 base from V and 7 from J, leaving 13 bases between them. The CDR3 is CASSIAEGVVEAFF. The DNA of the CDR3 is TGTGCCAGTAGTATAGCAGAAGGGGTGGTTGAAGCTTTCTTT.

This rearrangement joins TRBV5-6 to TRBJ1-2; perhaps TRBD1 as D (6 bases). V was shortened by 4 bases and J by 5 bases, with 15 bases between the two germline ends. The CDR3 length is 14 residues. The germline V gene has CDR1 SGHDT and CDR2 YYEEEE. The CDR3, as DNA: TGTGCCAGCAGCGTAATCAGGGGAAGGTATGGCTACACCTTC. Translation gives CASSVIRGRYGYTF.

The chain carries TRBV11-3 and TRBJ2-7, with TRBD2 matching over 7 bases. The CDR3 contains 16 residues. V shed 1 base and J 5 bases; nucleotides not matched to a gene: 11. Germline CDR1 is SGHNT and CDR2 is YENEEA. CDR3 coding DNA: TGTGCCAGCAGCTTAGGTAAGTTGCGGCGGGAGCACGAGCAGTACTTC. This codes for CASSLGKLRREHEQYF.

This chain joins TRBV9 and TRBJ2-5; the match to TRBD2 covers 7 bases. With 3 bases clipped from V and 2 bases from J, the junction kept 4 bases outside the gene matches. Germline values: CDR1 SGDLS, CDR2 YYNGEE. This CDR3 region has 14 residues. The CDR3 reads CASSAGTKQETQYF. CDR3 coding DNA: TGTGCCAGCAGCGCCGGGACTAAACAAGAGACCCAGTACTTC. Based on the CDR3 plus reference TRBV9 and TRBJ2-5, the full variable domain is DSGVTQTPKHLITATGQRVTLRCSPRSGDLSVYWYQQSLDQGLQFLIQYYNGEERAKGNILERFSAQQFPDLHSELNLSSLELGDSALYFCASSAGTKQETQYFGPGTRLLVL.

The gene calls are TRBV29-1 and TRBJ2-7, with D maybe TRBD1 (6 bases). Trimming removed 8 bases at V and 4 bases at J, with 12 bases between. Germline-derived CDR1 and CDR2 are SQVTM and ANQGSEA. This CDR3 spans 11 amino acids. CDR3 nucleotide sequence: TGCAGCACAGGGTACGGGTACGAGCAGTACTTC. Amino acids: CSTGYGYEQYF.

The rearrangement links TRBV7-8 to TRBJ1-6, with D tentatively TRBD1 (5 bases). V gave up 4 bases and J gave up 10 bases, with 11 bases separating them. CDR3 length equals 13 residues. CDR1 is SGHVS, CDR2 FQNEAQ, per germline. DNA for the CDR3: TGTGCCAGCAGCTCCGGGGGGTACTCACCCCTCCACTTT. Translation gives CASSSGGYSPLHF.